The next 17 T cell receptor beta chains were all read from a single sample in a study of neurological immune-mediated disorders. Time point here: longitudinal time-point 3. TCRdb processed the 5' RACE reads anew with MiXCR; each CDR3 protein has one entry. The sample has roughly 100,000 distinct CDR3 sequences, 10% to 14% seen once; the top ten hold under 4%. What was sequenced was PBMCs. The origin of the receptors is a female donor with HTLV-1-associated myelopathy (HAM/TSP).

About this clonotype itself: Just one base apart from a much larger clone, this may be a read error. CDR3 amino acids: CASSGGGDQPQHF. CDR3 bases: TGTGCCAGCAGTGGAGGTGGCGATCAGCCCCAGCATTTT. The chain joins TRBV2 to TRBJ1-5; D call uncertain. The CDR3 covers 13 residues. Trimming pared 4 bases from V and 5 bases from J, leaving 9 bases between. CDR1 is SNHLY, CDR2 FYNNEI, per germline.

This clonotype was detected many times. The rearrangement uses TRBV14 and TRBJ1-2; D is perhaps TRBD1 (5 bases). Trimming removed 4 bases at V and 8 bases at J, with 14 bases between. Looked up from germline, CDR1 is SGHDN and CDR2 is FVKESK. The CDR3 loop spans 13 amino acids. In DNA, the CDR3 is TGTGCCAGCAGCCGGGCAACAGGCGGCGGCTACACCTTC. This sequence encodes CASSRATGGGYTF.

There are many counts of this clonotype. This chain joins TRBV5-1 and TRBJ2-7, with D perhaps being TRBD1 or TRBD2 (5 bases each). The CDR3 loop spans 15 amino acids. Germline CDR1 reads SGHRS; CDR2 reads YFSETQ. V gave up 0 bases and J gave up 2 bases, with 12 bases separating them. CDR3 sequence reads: CASSLGGTVTYEQYF. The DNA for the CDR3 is TGCGCCAGCAGCTTGGGGGGGACCGTGACCTACGAGCAGTACTTC. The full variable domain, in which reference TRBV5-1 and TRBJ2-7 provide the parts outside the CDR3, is KAGVTQTPRYLIKTRGQQVTLSCSPISGHRSVSWYQQTPGQGLQFLFEYFSETQRNKGNFPGRFSGRQFSNSRSEMNVSTLELGDSALYLCASSLGGTVTYEQYFGPGTRLTVT.

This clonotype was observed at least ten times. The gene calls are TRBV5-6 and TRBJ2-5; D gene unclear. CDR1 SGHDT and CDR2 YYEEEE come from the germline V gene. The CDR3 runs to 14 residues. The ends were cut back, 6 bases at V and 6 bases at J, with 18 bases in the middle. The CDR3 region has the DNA TGTGCCAGCACTGTCCGGGTCGCAGTAAAGACCCAGTACTTC. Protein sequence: CASTVRVAVKTQYF.

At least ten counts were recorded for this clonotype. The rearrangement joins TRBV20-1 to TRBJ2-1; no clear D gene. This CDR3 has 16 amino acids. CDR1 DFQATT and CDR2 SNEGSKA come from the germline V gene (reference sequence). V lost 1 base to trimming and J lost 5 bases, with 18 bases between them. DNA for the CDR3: TGCAGTGCTAGAGGGAAGAAAGGCGACGCTCACAATGAGCAGTTCTTC. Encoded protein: CSARGKKGDAHNEQFF.

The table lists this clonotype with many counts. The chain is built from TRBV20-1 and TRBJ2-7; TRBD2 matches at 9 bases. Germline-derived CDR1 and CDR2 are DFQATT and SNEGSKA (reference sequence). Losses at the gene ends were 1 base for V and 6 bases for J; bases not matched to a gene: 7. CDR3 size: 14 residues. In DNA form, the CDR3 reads TGCAGTGCTAGAGGGGCGGGGGGGCCTGGCGAGCAGTACTTC. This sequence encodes CSARGAGGPGEQYF.

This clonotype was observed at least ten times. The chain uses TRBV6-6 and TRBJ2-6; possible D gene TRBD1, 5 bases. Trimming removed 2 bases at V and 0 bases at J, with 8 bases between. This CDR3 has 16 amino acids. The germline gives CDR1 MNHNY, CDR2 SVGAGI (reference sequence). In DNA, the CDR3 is TGTGCCAGCAGTTACCCAGGGCGCTCTGGGGCCAACGTCCTGACTTTC. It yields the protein CASSYPGRSGANVLTF.

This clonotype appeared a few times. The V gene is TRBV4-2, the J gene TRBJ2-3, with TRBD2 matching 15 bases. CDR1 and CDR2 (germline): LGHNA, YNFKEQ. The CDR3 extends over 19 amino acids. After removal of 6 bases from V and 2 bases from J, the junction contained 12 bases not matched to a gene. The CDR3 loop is CASSLSGTSGGLDTDTQYF. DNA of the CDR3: TGTGCCAGCAGTCTCTCCGGGACTAGCGGGGGGCTGGACACAGATACGCAGTATTTT.

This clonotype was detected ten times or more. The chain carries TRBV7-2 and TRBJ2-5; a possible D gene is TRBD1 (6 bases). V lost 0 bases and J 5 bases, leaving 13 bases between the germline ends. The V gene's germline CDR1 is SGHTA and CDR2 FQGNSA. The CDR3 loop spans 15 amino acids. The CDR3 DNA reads TGTGCCAGCAGCTTAGCCGGACAGCCGTCGGAGACCCAGTACTTC. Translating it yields CASSLAGQPSETQYF.

CDR3 protein: CAGGESIHTQYF. CDR3 coding DNA: TGTGCCGGGGGGGAGAGTATCCATACGCAGTATTTT. The rearrangement joins TRBV2 to TRBJ2-3, with 7 bases fitting TRBD2. J gave up 7 bases and V 11 bases, and 9 bases lay outside the gene matches. Germline values: CDR1 SNHLY, CDR2 FYNNEI. The CDR3 length is 12 residues.

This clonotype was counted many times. In DNA form, the CDR3 reads TGCAGTGCTAGTAAAGGAGGAGAGGAGACCCAGTACTTC. Translating it yields CSASKGGEETQYF. The rearrangement uses TRBV20-1 and TRBJ2-5, with D possibly TRBD2 on 5 matching bases. Germline loops: CDR1 DFQATT, CDR2 SNEGSKA (reference sequence). V was cut by 3 bases and J by 5 bases, with 13 bases left in between. The CDR3 is 13 residues long.

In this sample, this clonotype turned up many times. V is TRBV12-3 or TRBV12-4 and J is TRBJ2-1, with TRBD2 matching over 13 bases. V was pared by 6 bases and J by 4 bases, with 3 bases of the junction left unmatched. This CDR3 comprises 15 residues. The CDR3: CASRQTSGGYNEQFF. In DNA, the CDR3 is TGTGCCAGCAGGCAGACTAGCGGGGGGTACAATGAGCAGTTCTTC.

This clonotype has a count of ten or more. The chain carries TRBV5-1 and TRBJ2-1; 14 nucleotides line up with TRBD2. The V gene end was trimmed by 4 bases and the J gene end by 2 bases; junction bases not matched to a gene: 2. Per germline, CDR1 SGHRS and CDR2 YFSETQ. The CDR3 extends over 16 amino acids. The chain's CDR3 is CASSLGLAGAYNEQFF. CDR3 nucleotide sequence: TGCGCCAGCAGCCTGGGACTAGCGGGGGCCTACAATGAGCAGTTCTTC.

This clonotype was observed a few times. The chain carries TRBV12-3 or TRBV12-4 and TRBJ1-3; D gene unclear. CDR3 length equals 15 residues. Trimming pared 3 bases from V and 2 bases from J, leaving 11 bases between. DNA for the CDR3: TGTGCCAGCAGTTTTGGCGGCCATACTGGAAACACCATATATTTT. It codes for CASSFGGHTGNTIYF.

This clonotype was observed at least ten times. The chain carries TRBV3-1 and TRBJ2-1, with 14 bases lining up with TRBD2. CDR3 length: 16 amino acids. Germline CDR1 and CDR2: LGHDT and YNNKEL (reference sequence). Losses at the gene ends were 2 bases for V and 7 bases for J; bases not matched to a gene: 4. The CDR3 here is CASSQTTSGGENEQFF. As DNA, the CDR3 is TGTGCCAGCAGCCAAACGACTAGCGGGGGGGAAAATGAGCAGTTCTTC.

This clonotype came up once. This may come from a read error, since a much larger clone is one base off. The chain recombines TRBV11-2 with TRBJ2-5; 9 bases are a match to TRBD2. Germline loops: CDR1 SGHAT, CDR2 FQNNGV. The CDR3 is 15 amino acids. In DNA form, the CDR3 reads TGTGCCAGCAGCTCACCGCTAGCGGGGACGGAGACCGAGTACTTC. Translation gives CASSSPLAGTETEYF.

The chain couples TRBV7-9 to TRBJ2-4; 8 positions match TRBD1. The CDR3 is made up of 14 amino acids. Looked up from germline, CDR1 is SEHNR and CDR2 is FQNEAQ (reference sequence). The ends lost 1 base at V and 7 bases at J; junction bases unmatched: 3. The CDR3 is CASSLGQGLNIQYF. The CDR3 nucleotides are TGTGCCAGCAGCTTAGGACAGGGGTTGAACATTCAGTACTTC.